This T cell receptor (beta chain) originates from a study of technical replicates of blood from a handful of donors. TCRdb's copy holds only in-frame clones and misses some; the assay was immunoSEQ multiplex PCR. Of about 100,000 clones listed, 96% are singletons. Germline lookup yields CDR1 MDHEN and CDR2 SYDVKM. The CDR3 totals 14 residues. The TCR was taken from a human donor in good health. Sequenced material: T cells isolated from PBMCs. The V gene is TRBV28, the J gene TRBJ2-2; 10 nucleotides line up with TRBD1. For the CDR3, the DNA is TGTGGCTCCGGGGGACAGGGGAGTACCGGGGAGCTGTTTTTT. It encodes CGSGGQGSTGELFF.